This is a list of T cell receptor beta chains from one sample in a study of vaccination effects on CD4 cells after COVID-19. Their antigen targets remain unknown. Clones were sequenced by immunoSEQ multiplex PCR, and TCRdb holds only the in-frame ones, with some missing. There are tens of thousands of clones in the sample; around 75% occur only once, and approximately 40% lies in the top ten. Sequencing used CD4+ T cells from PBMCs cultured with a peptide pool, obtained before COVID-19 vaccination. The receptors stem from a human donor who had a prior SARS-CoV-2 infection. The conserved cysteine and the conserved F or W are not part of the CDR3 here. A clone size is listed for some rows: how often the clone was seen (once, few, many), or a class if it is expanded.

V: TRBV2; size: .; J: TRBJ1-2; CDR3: ASARPTVPGEDGYT
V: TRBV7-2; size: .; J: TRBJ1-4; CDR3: ASSPSARFNEKLF
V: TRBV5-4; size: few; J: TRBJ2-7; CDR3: ASSLDLANYEQY
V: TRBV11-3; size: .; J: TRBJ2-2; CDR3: ASSLGGFGTGELF
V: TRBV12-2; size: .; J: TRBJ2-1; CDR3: ASRFRASGDSYNEQF
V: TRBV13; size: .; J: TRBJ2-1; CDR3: ASSLDLGGDVEQF
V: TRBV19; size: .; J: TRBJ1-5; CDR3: ASSLGGREGQPQH
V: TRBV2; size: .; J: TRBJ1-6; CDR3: ASSGASRGSTPLH
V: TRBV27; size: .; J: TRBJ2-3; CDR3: ASRQSPATDTQY
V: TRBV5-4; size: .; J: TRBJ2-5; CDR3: ASSFTGTTETQY
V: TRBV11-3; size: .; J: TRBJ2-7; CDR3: ASSRQWDSYEQY
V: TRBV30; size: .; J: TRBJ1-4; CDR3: AWSVKGLEKLF
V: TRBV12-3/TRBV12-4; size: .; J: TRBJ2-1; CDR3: ASSLLLAVEQF
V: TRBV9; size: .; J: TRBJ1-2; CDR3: ASSAATAGYGYT
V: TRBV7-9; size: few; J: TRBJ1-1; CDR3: ASSLLGAAF
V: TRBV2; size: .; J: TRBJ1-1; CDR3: ASSKSDRGLSEAF
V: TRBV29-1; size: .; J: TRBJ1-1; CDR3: SGGQFMNTEAF
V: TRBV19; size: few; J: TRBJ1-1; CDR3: ASSIPGRDTEAF
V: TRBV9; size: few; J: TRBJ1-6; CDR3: ASSAGQDDSPLH
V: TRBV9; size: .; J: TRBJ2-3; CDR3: ASTWTGQYTDTQY
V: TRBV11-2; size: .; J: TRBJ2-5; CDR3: ASAGDVLETQY
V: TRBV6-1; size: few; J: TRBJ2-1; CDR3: ASSELGDYNEQF
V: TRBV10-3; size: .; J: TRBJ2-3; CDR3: AIGQSKGTDTQY
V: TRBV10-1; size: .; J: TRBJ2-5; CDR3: ASMVPGGEQETQY
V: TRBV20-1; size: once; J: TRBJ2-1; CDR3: SLVRYNEQF
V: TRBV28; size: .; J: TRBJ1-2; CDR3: ASSSGQGNGYT